This T cell receptor (beta chain) was documented in a study of glioma-infiltrating T cells. This clonotype was found many times. Using RNA template, CDR3s of TCR alpha and beta were amplified with iRepertoire arm-PCR. MiXCR was run by TCRdb on the multiplex PCR reads, yielding one entry per CDR3 protein. Altogether 100,000 to 150,000 distinct CDR3 sequences are present, around 23% being singletons, with the ten largest covering nearly 15%. The sequenced sample consisted of glioma tissue, nonneoplastic brain tissue, or PBMCs (not recorded which). The clonotype originates from a human donor with low-grade glioma or glioblastoma, undergoing nonglioma brain surgery, or in good health (not recorded which).

CDR3 in amino acids: CSAGTGWYNEQFF. The CDR3 DNA is TGCAGTGCTGGGACAGGGTGGTACAATGAGCAGTTCTTC. The chain uses TRBV20-1 and TRBJ2-1; 9 nucleotides agree with TRBD1. Trimming cost V 5 bases and J 4 bases; bases outside gene matches: 3. Germline V lookup: CDR1 DFQATT, CDR2 SNEGSKA (reference sequence). CDR3 length equals 13 residues.